These 10 T cell receptor beta chains were sequenced from one sample in a study of breast tumors, draining lymph nodes, adjacent tissues. TCRdb processed the multiplex PCR reads anew with MiXCR; each CDR3 protein has one entry. The repertoire holds some 19,000 distinct CDR3 sequences, with roughly 50% as singletons. Input material: breast tumor tissue. Receptor source: a female donor with breast cancer. Some clones in this sample may be carry-over from other donors' samples.

By sample fraction, this clonotype is medium-sized. The chain recombines TRBV6-5 with TRBJ1-6, with a weak D call TRBD1 (6 bases). The CDR3 length is 13 residues. CDR1 and CDR2 (germline): MNHEY, SVGAGI. V dropped 3 bases and J dropped 9 bases, with 9 bases sitting between them. The DNA for the CDR3 is TGTGCCAGCAGTTATACAGGGAGTTCACCCCTCCACTTT. Its protein is CASSYTGSSPLHF.

The chain is built from TRBV19 and TRBJ2-7, with D possibly being TRBD1 (6 bases). Between the trimmed V and J ends, which lost 2 bases and 0 bases, there was a span of 11 bases. The CDR3 is 15 amino acids. Germline CDR1 and CDR2: LNHDA and SQIVND (reference sequence). The CDR3 loop reads CASSISGQHSYEQYF. The CDR3 DNA follows: TGTGCCAGTAGTATATCTGGACAGCACTCCTACGAGCAGTACTTC.

In this sample, this clonotype turned up many times. The CDR3 nucleotides are TGTGCCTGGAGTGTTCCGGGAGCCAAAAACATTCAGTACTTC. Translated, it gives CAWSVPGAKNIQYF. The rearrangement uses TRBV30 and TRBJ2-4, with unresolved D. The CDR3 contains 14 residues. Trimming took 0 bases from V and 0 from J, leaving 6 bases between them. Germline CDR1 and CDR2: GTSNPN and SVGIG (reference sequence).

The CDR3 is CSLAGAGLDTGELFF. The CDR3 DNA is TGCAGTCTTGCTGGTGCGGGACTAGACACCGGGGAGCTGTTTTTT. The rearrangement uses TRBV20-1 and TRBJ2-2, with 8 bases aligning to TRBD2. The V and J ends lost 8 bases and 3 bases, in that order; junction bases with no gene match: 11. This CDR3 region has 15 residues. CDR1 is DFQATT and CDR2 is SNEGSKA in the germline V gene (reference sequence).

There are many counts of this clonotype. The gene calls are TRBV6-6 and TRBJ2-1; tentative D call: TRBD2 (6 bases). CDR1 and CDR2 from the germline V gene are MNHNY and SVGAGI (reference sequence). V gave up 8 bases and J gave up 0 bases, with 14 bases separating them. This CDR3 spans 15 amino acids. The CDR3 region has the DNA TGTGCCAGCGAGGGCGGGGTGAGCTCCTACAATGAGCAGTTCTTC. It translates to CASEGGVSSYNEQFF.

This clonotype has ten or more counts. The rearrangement links TRBV30 to TRBJ2-2, with TRBD1 as a possible D gene (6 bases). The ends were cut back, 3 bases at V and 5 bases at J, with 10 bases in the middle. The CDR3 runs to 13 residues. Germline V gene data show CDR1 as GTSNPN and CDR2 as SVGIG (reference sequence). CDR3 loop: CAWRTGGTGELFF. CDR3 bases: TGTGCCTGGAGGACAGGAGGAACCGGGGAGCTGTTTTTT.

The rearrangement uses TRBV11-3 and TRBJ2-1; D ambiguous. The CDR3 is 14 amino acids. Germline lookup yields CDR1 SGHNT and CDR2 YENEEA. The V end was cut by 5 bases, the J end by 0 bases, with 8 bases between. CDR3 in amino acids: CASSRLPSYNEQFF. CDR3 coding DNA: TGTGCCAGCAGCCGCCTCCCCTCCTACAATGAGCAGTTCTTC. Variable domain in full (rest from reference TRBV11-3 and TRBJ2-1): EAGVVQSPRYKIIEKKQPVAFWCNPISGHNTLYWYLQNLGQGPELLIRYENEEAVDDSQLPKDRFSAERLKGVDSTLKIQPAELGDSAVYLCASSRLPSYNEQFFGPGTRLTVL.

Concerning this clonotype: This likely comes from a read error, as the CDR3 has no conserved phenylalanine or tryptophan at its end. The chain joins TRBV19 to TRBJ2-2; 12 positions match TRBD2. The CDR3 extends over 19 amino acids. The germline V gene has CDR1 LNHDA and CDR2 SQIVND (reference sequence). V lost 7 bases and J lost 1; bases outside the gene matches: 13. CDR3 sequence reads: CASTEAASGRVGNTGELFL. CDR3 DNA: TGTGCCAGTACCGAGGCTGCTAGCGGGAGGGTGGGGAACACCGGGGAGCTGTTTCTT.

This clonotype is termed medium-sized. The J gene is TRBJ2-3, the V gene TRBV20-1; TRBD2 agrees at 14 bases. CDR3 length: 18 residues. The trim removed 6 bases at V and 0 bases at J, leaving 11 bases unmatched. The germline V gene has CDR1 DFQATT and CDR2 SNEGSKA (reference sequence). CDR3: CSALGAGLAGVSTDTQYF. Here the CDR3 DNA reads TGCAGTGCCCTGGGGGCGGGACTAGCGGGAGTTAGCACAGATACGCAGTATTTT.

This clonotype was detected once. This CDR3 is missing its conserved last phenylalanine or tryptophan, likely due to a read error. It is unclear where the CDR3 begins or ends on the DNA, so no DNA is shown, and the CDR3 is as TCRdb lists it. The chain uses TRBV7-9 and TRBJ1-3. The CDR3 adds up to 14 amino acids, both ends counted. CDR1 is SEHNR and CDR2 is FQNEAQ in the germline V gene (reference sequence). The CDR3 here is CASSFGSSGNTICL.